This entry is about one TCR beta chain. What it recognizes is unknown. TCRdb recomputed calls from the 5' RACE reads with MiXCR, one row per CDR3 protein. Of 500,000 to 650,000 distinct CDR3 sequences in the sample, around an eighth were seen once. The CDR3 runs to 14 residues. V dropped 6 bases and J dropped 12 bases, with 21 bases sitting between them. Germline values: CDR1 MDHEN, CDR2 SYDVKM. The data belong to a study of T cells after yellow fever vaccination. Study results and limitations: Detected again after the booster were most primary-vaccination clones, at 96% CD4 and about 89% CD8.

The chain links TRBV28 to TRBJ2-1; TRBD2 might be the D (6 bases). Sequences were derived from PBMCs, sampled on the day of the yellow fever booster vaccination. The TCR was taken from a man aged 25-40 years who received the YFV17D yellow fever vaccine. Here the CDR3 reads CASSLTIQSGRQFF. CDR3 nucleotides: TGTGCCAGCAGCCTCACCATTCAGTCCGGGAGGCAGTTCTTC. Looking up the rest from reference TRBV28 and TRBJ2-1 gives the full variable domain: DVKVTQSSRYLVKRTGEKVFLECVQDMDHENMFWYRQDPGLGLRLIYFSYDVKMKEKGDIPEGYSVSREKKERFSLILESASTNQTSMYLCASSLTIQSGRQFFGPGTRLTVL.